This T cell receptor beta chain was obtained from a study of CD8 T cells in ankylosing spondylitis (dated by TCRdb to 2015 to 2018). The study in broad terms: The study profiled T cell receptor beta repertoires in healthy donors and ankylosing spondylitis patients to find disease-linked TCR variants. The whole study cohort included 90 to 120 healthy donors and under 30 ankylosing spondylitis patients. Peripheral blood was sampled, and synovial fluid was additionally collected from ankylosing spondylitis patients.

This clonotype was seen ten or more times. This clone's antigen is unknown. The input lacks base qualities; no much larger clone sits a single base away. Summary of the overall study and its limitations: Blood from ankylosing spondylitis patients appeared to be characterized by a TCR beta motif made up of under ten highly homologous amino acid variants. The disease-linked clones were reported to be significantly enriched in matched synovial fluid samples from ankylosing spondylitis patients. Some TCR beta motif variants had previously been reported in synovial fluid and blood of reactive arthritis patients, which suggested common disease-initiation mechanisms. The disease-linked clones had a CD8+ phenotype and were found at relatively low frequencies in peripheral blood.

For sequencing, an Illumina HiSeq 2500 was employed. Quantitative 5'-RACE with molecular barcodes was used to prepare TCR beta libraries. On the authors' methods: A new computational method based on a probabilistic model of VDJ rearrangement was used to identify disease-linked TCR variants. The raw public reads went through TCRdb reprocessing: fastp at Q25, MiXCR clone calling, in-frame beta chains kept. Entries that share a CDR3 protein sequence are merged under the most common genes and DNA. TCRdb's processing, not the authors', yielded these V and J calls. In all, the sample holds roughly 250,000 distinct CDR3 sequences, and around 7.8% of those were seen once. The ten largest clones take up about 6.5% of the sample. The trim is 3 bases for V and 0 bases for J, with a gap of 13 bases between the germline ends. Spanning cysteine to phenylalanine, the CDR3 consists of 16 amino acids. Just the 48-base CDR3 DNA is kept, in frame starting at base 1. Reading the germline V gene gives CDR1 SGHRS and CDR2 YFSETQ.

Sample: blood, either unsorted or a sorted T cell fraction (not recorded which). The receptor comes from a male donor with ankylosing spondylitis or in good health (not recorded which). The V and J genes are TRBV5-1 and TRBJ2-1, with the D gene not clear enough to name. The nucleotide sequence is TGCGCCAGCAGCTCCTTAGCAGGAGTCTCCTACAATGAGCAGTTCTTC. It encodes CASSSLAGVSYNEQFF.